These T cell receptor beta chains were read from a single sample in a study of shared clonotypes between healthy human individuals. TCRdb's copy holds only in-frame clones and misses some; the assay was immunoSEQ multiplex PCR. The table lists millions of clones, roughly 94% of them singletons. Sequenced sample: naive CD4+ T cells sorted from blood. These receptor sequences come from a man aged 18 to 30 in good health. Both conserved end residues are part of each CDR3. D genes are given only for firm matches. Clone sizes are given selectively: once, few, many, or a class where the clone is expanded.

j_call v_call d_call clone_size cdr3_aa cdr3_nt
TRBJ2-2 TRBV18 TRBD1 - CASSEAGTGFTGELFF TGTGCCAGCTCAGAGGCCGGGACAGGGTTCACCGGGGAGCTGTTTTTT
TRBJ2-1 TRBV6-6 TRBD2 - CASRGGGISYNEQFF TGTGCCTCCCGGGGGGGCGGGATTAGTTACAATGAGCAGTTCTTC
TRBJ2-6 TRBV29-1 - - CSVEGGSGANVLTF TGCAGCGTTGAAGGGGGGTCTGGGGCCAACGTCCTGACTTTC
TRBJ2-6 TRBV29-1 - many CSVATGFSGANVLTF TGCAGCGTTGCCACAGGCTTTTCTGGGGCCAACGTCCTGACTTTC
TRBJ2-3 TRBV7-2 - - CASSLWNTDTQYF TGTGCCAGCAGCCTATGGAACACAGATACGCAGTATTTT
TRBJ1-2 TRBV6-5 - - CASSYGRSYGYTF TGTGCCAGCAGTTATGGACGAAGCTATGGCTACACCTTC
TRBJ2-3 TRBV30 - - CAWSGRGKRTDTQYF TGTGCCTGGAGTGGACGCGGGAAGAGGACAGATACGCAGTATTTT
TRBJ2-7 TRBV18 - - CASSITGASSYEQYF TGTGCCAGCTCAATTACAGGTGCCAGCTCCTACGAGCAGTACTTC
TRBJ2-7 TRBV18 - - CASSLGTPEQYF TGTGCCAGCTCACTCGGGACCCCCGAGCAGTACTTC
TRBJ2-5 TRBV11-3 TRBD1 - CASSSGQGQKETQYF TGTGCCAGCAGCTCCGGACAGGGACAAAAAGAGACCCAGTACTTC
TRBJ1-1 TRBV5-1 - - CASSLEDFNTEAFF TGCGCCAGCAGCTTGGAAGACTTTAACACTGAAGCTTTCTTT
TRBJ1-6 TRBV5-4 TRBD1 - CASSGRTGPYNSPLHF TGTGCCAGCAGCGGTAGGACAGGACCCTATAATTCACCCCTCCACTTT
TRBJ1-4 TRBV11-2 - - CASSLARGEKLFF TGTGCCAGCAGCTTAGCACGGGGGGAAAAACTGTTTTTT
TRBJ1-1 TRBV5-1 - - CASSLDTTNTEAFF TGCGCCAGCAGCTTGGACACGACAAACACTGAAGCTTTCTTT
TRBJ1-1 TRBV19 - once CASSIVHQLNTEAFF TGTGCCAGTAGTATAGTCCACCAATTGAACACTGAAGCTTTCTTT
TRBJ2-3 TRBV12-5 - - CASGLVLGGSTDTQYF TGTGCTAGTGGTTTGGTACTTGGGGGGAGCACAGATACGCAGTATTTT